Each of the 2 T cell receptor beta chains below was sequenced from the same sample in a study of T cell changes during pregnancy in multiple sclerosis. TCRdb's table, derived via immunoSEQ multiplex PCR, lists solely in-frame clones and lacks some. This table holds roughly 65,000 clones, around 90% found once. Sequencing was performed on peripheral blood, taken in the third trimester of pregnancy. The source is a female donor in good health, enrolled as a control in a pregnancy study.

V gene TRBV29-1 combines with J gene TRBJ1-5; 8 bases fit TRBD1. Germline loops: CDR1 SQVTM, CDR2 ANQGSEA. V was clipped by 4 bases and J by 7 bases; unmatched bases: 9. This CDR3 has 14 amino acids. The CDR3 reads CSVGGSGGEQPQHF. The CDR3 coding sequence is TGCAGCGTTGGGGGCTCAGGGGGCGAGCAGCCCCAGCATTTT.

The chain carries TRBV30 and TRBJ1-2; TRBD1 agrees at 10 bases. The germline gives CDR1 GTSNPN, CDR2 SVGIG (reference sequence). The CDR3 runs to 13 residues. The V gene end was trimmed by 5 bases and the J gene end by 14 bases; junction bases not matched to a gene: 14. The CDR3 loop reads CAWDKGDRGFGTF. Written as DNA, the CDR3 is TGTGCCTGGGATAAGGGGGACAGGGGATTTGGAACCTTC.